The clone carrying this T cell receptor beta chain was recorded only once. In the original analysis: Amplification with reference gene primers provided the estimates of nucleated cell counts. Some clones are missing from TCRdb's copy, which holds only in-frame ones; the method was immunoSEQ multiplex PCR. The V and J calls and clone size were taken over from that table, and D and trimming were inferred from the DNA. Among tens of thousands of clones, roughly 84% were seen once, and the ten largest hold around 9.9%. Seattle patients were enrolled during active infection and followed longitudinally. CDR1 and CDR2 (germline): LNHNV, YYDKDF (reference sequence). The CDR3 is made up of 18 amino acids. With 5 bases removed from V and 5 bases from J, the gap between germline ends came to 25 bases. This sample was included in a study of blood T cell repertoires in COVID-19. Study as a whole: Sites in the United States, Italy and Spain provided acute and convalescent COVID-19 samples. PBMCs, B-cell-depleted T cells, or T cells were the source of the cDNA or gDNA that made up the material.

Input material: peripheral blood. The clonotype originates from a man between 60 and 75 years old with COVID-19, enrolled during active disease. This chain uses TRBV15 with TRBJ2-1; perhaps TRBD2 as D (6 bases). CDR3 sequence reads: CATSSRTVSEGYDNEQFF. CDR3 nucleotides: TGTGCCACCAGCTCCCGCACGGTCTCGGAGGGCTATGACAATGAGCAGTTCTTC.